This passage covers 29 T cell receptor beta chains from one sample sequenced in a study of glioma-infiltrating T cells. TCR alpha and beta CDR3 regions were amplified from RNA using iRepertoire nested multiplex PCR. TCRdb re-called the multiplex PCR reads with MiXCR, one entry per CDR3 protein. Here the sample spans about 180,000 distinct CDR3 sequences, roughly two fifths being singletons. Sequencing was carried out using glioma tissue, nonneoplastic brain tissue, or PBMCs (not recorded which). The receptors stem from a human donor with low-grade glioma or glioblastoma, undergoing nonglioma brain surgery, or in good health (not recorded which).

The rearrangement uses TRBV12-3 or TRBV12-4 and TRBJ2-7; 7 bases match TRBD2. V was pared by 6 bases and J by 2 bases, with 7 bases of the junction left unmatched. This CDR3 comprises 14 residues. CDR3 protein: CASSSSAGAYEQYF. DNA of the CDR3: TGTGCCAGCAGCTCCTCCGCGGGGGCCTACGAGCAGTACTTC.

Details on this clonotype: This likely comes from a read error, as the CDR3 has no conserved phenylalanine or tryptophan at its end. For the CDR3, the DNA is TGTGCCAGCAGTTTCGGATGGCAGGGCGACACTGAAGCTTTCCTT. This sequence encodes CASSFGWQGDTEAFL. The chain uses TRBV12-3 or TRBV12-4 and TRBJ1-1; possibly TRBD1 for D (5 bases). The V end was cut by 3 bases, the J end by 3 bases, with 14 bases between. The CDR3 is 15 residues long.

This rearrangement joins TRBV2 to TRBJ2-7; D ambiguous. This CDR3 spans 15 amino acids. Germline values: CDR1 SNHLY, CDR2 FYNNEI. V shed 7 bases and J shed 0 bases, with 16 bases lying between them. The CDR3 DNA follows: TGTGCCAGCAATGGGCCCACCTTGAACTCCTACGAGCAGTACTTC. It is translated as CASNGPTLNSYEQYF.

Remarks on this clonotype: A much larger clone differs by one base, so this may be a read error. The chain couples TRBV20-1 to TRBJ1-3, with TRBD1 matching 7 bases. CDR1 DFQATT and CDR2 SNEGSKA come from the germline V gene (reference sequence). This CDR3 has 12 amino acids. The V and J ends lost 7 bases and 6 bases, in that order; junction bases with no gene match: 6. For the CDR3, the DNA is TGCAGTGGGAAAGGGACAGTAAACACCATATATTTT. Residues: CSGKGTVNTIYF.

The chain combines TRBV5-1 with TRBJ2-1; D is perhaps TRBD2 (6 bases). Germline assignment: CDR1 SGHRS and CDR2 YFSETQ. Between the trimmed V and J ends, which lost 5 bases and 9 bases, there was a span of 18 bases. This CDR3 is built from 14 residues. CDR3 protein: CASRDQKAGSEQFF. In nucleotides, the CDR3 is TGCGCCAGCAGAGACCAAAAGGCGGGAAGTGAGCAGTTCTTC.

This clonotype was found many times. V gene TRBV28 combines with J gene TRBJ1-3; D might be TRBD1 (5 bases). Germline values: CDR1 MDHEN, CDR2 SYDVKM. CDR3 length equals 12 residues. Trimming took 10 bases from V and 1 from J, leaving 8 bases between them. CDR3 nucleotides: TGTGCCACCCGGGGGTCTGGAAACACCATATATTTT. This codes for CATRGSGNTIYF.

Comment on this clonotype: A much larger clone lies one base from this, so it may be a read error. J is TRBJ2-1 and V is TRBV20-1; 10 nucleotides line up with TRBD2. V trimming: 6 bases; J trimming: 5 bases; junction bases outside the gene matches: 10. The CDR3 runs to 15 residues. The germline V gene has CDR1 DFQATT and CDR2 SNEGSKA (reference sequence). CDR3 nucleotides: TGCAGTGCCGACCCCGGGACTAGCGTTAACAATGAGCAGTTCTTC. It translates to CSADPGTSVNNEQFF.

Details on this clonotype: A much larger clone lies one base from this, so it may be a read error. The chain has TRBV10-3 and TRBJ2-7; tentative D call: TRBD2 (5 bases). Germline CDR1 and CDR2: ENHRY and SYGVKD. The CDR3 contains 14 residues. Between the trimmed V and J ends, which lost 2 bases and 0 bases, there was a span of 8 bases. Here the CDR3 DNA reads TGTGCCATCAGTGAGCGGGATACCTCCTACGAGCAGTACTTC. It specifies CAISERDTSYEQYF.

V gene TRBV6-5 combines with J gene TRBJ2-5; D gene unclear. The V gene lost 0 bases and the J gene lost 4 bases, with 3 bases spanning the gap. Germline CDR1 is MNHEY and CDR2 is SVGAGI. The CDR3 totals 12 residues. The CDR3 coding sequence is TGTGCCAGCAGTTACTCTAGAGAGACCCAGTACTTC. This gives the protein CASSYSRETQYF.

In its sample, this clonotype was seen many times. The chain uses TRBV20-1 and TRBJ2-3; 7 bases map to TRBD2. After removal of 0 bases from V and 1 base from J, the junction contained 4 bases not matched to a gene. Per germline, CDR1 DFQATT and CDR2 SNEGSKA (reference sequence). The CDR3 has 15 residues. In DNA, the CDR3 is TGCAGTGCTAGAGATCCTCTAGCGGGCACAGATACGCAGTATTTT. It translates to CSARDPLAGTDTQYF.

This rearrangement joins TRBV6-1 to TRBJ2-5; 7 bases are a match to TRBD2. Germline V gives CDR1 MNHNS, CDR2 SASEGT. Trimming removed 9 bases from V and 5 bases from J; junction bases left unmatched: 18. The CDR3 loop spans 16 amino acids. The CDR3 region is CARREAMTSWQETQYF. The CDR3 DNA reads as TGTGCCAGGAGGGAAGCTATGACTAGCTGGCAGGAGACCCAGTACTTC.

This chain connects TRBV20-1 to TRBJ2-1; 14 nucleotides match TRBD2. V lost 4 bases to trimming and J lost 10 bases; unmatched junction nucleotides: 12. This CDR3 is built from 16 residues. In germline, CDR1 is DFQATT, CDR2 SNEGSKA (reference sequence). The CDR3 spells CSATSPTSGRAVEQFF. Written as DNA, the CDR3 is TGCAGTGCTACCTCCCCGACTAGCGGGAGGGCCGTAGAGCAGTTCTTC.

With respect to this clonotype: This may arise from a read error, as a much more abundant clone is one base away. The chain recombines TRBV15 with TRBJ2-7; D not resolved. Germline values: CDR1 LNHNV, CDR2 YYDKDF (reference sequence). With 1 base removed from V and 1 base from J, the gap between germline ends came to 11 bases. The CDR3 runs to 15 residues. The chain's CDR3 is CATSRGLGGSYEQYF. The CDR3, as DNA: TGTGCCACCAGCAGAGGTCTGGGTGGATCCTACGAGCAGTACTTC.

This clonotype showed up just a few times. The CDR3 DNA follows: TGCAGCGTTGCCCTAGCGGGAGTGGAAGATACGCAGTATTTT. As protein: CSVALAGVEDTQYF. The chain employs TRBV29-1 and TRBJ2-3; 10 bases line up with TRBD2. From germline, CDR1 is SQVTM and CDR2 ANQGSEA. With V trimmed by 4 bases and J by 5 bases, 6 bases remained unmatched. The CDR3 runs to 14 residues.

This clonotype was detected only a few times. The V and J genes are TRBV7-3 and TRBJ2-3; D gene uncertain. V was trimmed by 1 base and J by 2 bases, leaving 10 bases between them. The germline V gene encodes CDR1 SGHTA and CDR2 FQGTGA. The CDR3 has 15 amino acids. The CDR3 DNA follows: TGTGCCAGCAGCTTAATCGGTCTTAACACAGATACGCAGTATTTT. Translating it yields CASSLIGLNTDTQYF.

This clonotype was counted between two and nine times. The chain links TRBV12-3 or TRBV12-4 to TRBJ2-5, with 9 bases identical to TRBD1. The length of the CDR3 is 17 residues. The V and J ends lost 1 base and 2 bases, in that order; junction bases with no gene match: 8. DNA of the CDR3: TGTGCCAGCAGTTTAGGGTTGGGGACAGGGACTCAAGAGACCCAGTACTTC. Translated: CASSLGLGTGTQETQYF.

The chain couples TRBV3-1 to TRBJ2-7; unclear D gene. V gave up 0 bases and J gave up 9 bases, with 12 bases separating them. Germline-derived CDR1 and CDR2 are LGHDT and YNNKEL (reference sequence). There are 13 residues in the CDR3. As DNA, the CDR3 is TGTGCCAGCAGCCAAGAGGAACGCATTGTGCAGTACTTC. This gives the protein CASSQEERIVQYF.

For this clonotype: The junction and the germline gene differ at one end; a read error may be behind it. V is TRBV12-3 or TRBV12-4 and J is TRBJ1-1, with 9 bases lining up with TRBD1. CDR3 size: 13 residues. The CDR3 DNA sequence: TGTGCCAGGCACCTCGGACAGGGGACTGAAGCTTTGTTT. Its protein is CARHLGQGTEALF.

As to this clonotype: This may arise from a read error, as a much more abundant clone is one base away. This chain connects TRBV2 to TRBJ2-3; no reliable D call. The CDR3 consists of 13 residues. The germline V gene has CDR1 SNHLY and CDR2 FYNNEI. The CDR3 sequence is CASSAAHPDTKYF. The CDR3 nucleotides are TGTGCCAGCAGTGCCGCCCACCCAGATACGAAGTATTTT.

This clonotype was picked up many times. The chain couples TRBV12-3 or TRBV12-4 to TRBJ2-1; D is undetermined. This CDR3 contains 13 residues. The ends were cut back, 6 bases at V and 3 bases at J, with 9 bases in the middle. CDR3 loop: CASSPNYYNEQFF. The CDR3 DNA is TGTGCCAGCAGCCCTAACTACTACAATGAGCAGTTCTTC.

A note on this clonotype: Likely a read error: the CDR3 ends without its conserved phenylalanine or tryptophan. This sequence joins TRBV6-4 and TRBJ2-1; 9 nucleotides match TRBD1. The length of the CDR3 is 13 residues. Unmatched junction bases numbered 6, after V lost 6 bases and J lost 9 bases. The V gene's germline CDR1 is MRHNA and CDR2 SNTAGT. The CDR3 is CASRRDREGEQFL. As DNA, the CDR3 is TGTGCCAGCAGAAGGGACAGGGAAGGTGAGCAGTTCCTC.

The V and J genes are TRBV15 and TRBJ2-6, with no clear D. Trimming removed 0 bases from V and 1 base from J, with 7 bases in between. The CDR3 runs to 16 residues. Per the germline V gene, CDR1 is LNHNV and CDR2 is YYDKDF (reference sequence). The CDR3 region is CATSREPGSGANVLTF. In nucleotides, the CDR3 is TGTGCCACCAGCAGAGAACCCGGGTCTGGGGCCAACGTCCTGACTTTC.

This clonotype was counted many times. J is TRBJ2-1 and V is TRBV2, with a possible D match to TRBD2 (6 bases). Germline CDR1 SNHLY, CDR2 FYNNEI. V was pared by 4 bases and J by 7 bases, with 14 bases between. The CDR3 length is 14 residues. Here the CDR3 reads CASSGGVWGNEQFF. DNA for the CDR3: TGTGCCAGCAGTGGGGGGGTTTGGGGGAATGAGCAGTTCTTC.

This clonotype was observed a single time. This may stem from a read error, because a much larger clone lies one nucleotide away. The chain recombines TRBV2 with TRBJ2-1; possible D gene TRBD1, 6 bases. Germline V gene lookup returns CDR1 SNHLY and CDR2 FYNNEI. The CDR3 is 12 amino acids. V was shortened by 8 bases and J by 10 bases, with 15 bases between the two germline ends. CDR3 region: CASEQGGFEQFF. The DNA of the CDR3 is TGTGCCAGCGAACAGGGTGGTTTCGAGCAGTTCTTC.

Remarks on this clonotype: This is likely a read error, given that the CDR3 carries no conserved phenylalanine or tryptophan at its end. The rearrangement uses TRBV24-1 and TRBJ2-1; D gene ambiguous. This CDR3 region has 12 residues. Germline V lookup: CDR1 KGHDR, CDR2 SFDVKD. DNA of the CDR3: TGTGCCATCAGTAGCACCTACAATGAGCAGTTCCTC. This codes for CAISSTYNEQFL.

As concerns this clonotype: A clone one base away is much larger, so this may be a read error. The chain joins TRBV15 to TRBJ1-5; TRBD1 is a possible D gene (5 bases). Germline V lookup: CDR1 LNHNV, CDR2 YYDKDF (reference sequence). The CDR3 extends over 14 amino acids. CDR3 protein: CATRRGEGNQPQHF. The CDR3 region has the DNA TGTGCCACCAGAAGAGGGGAGGGAAATCAGCCCCAGCATTTT.

The sample holds one count of this clonotype. The V gene is TRBV27, the J gene TRBJ1-5; D perhaps matches TRBD1 (5 bases). The ends were cut back, 8 bases at V and 1 base at J, with 9 bases in the middle. The CDR3 has 13 residues. Germline values: CDR1 MNHEY, CDR2 SMNVEV (reference sequence). The CDR3 nucleotides are TGTGCCAGCGGGACGAAAAGCAATCAGCCCCAGCATTTT. This gives the protein CASGTKSNQPQHF.

CDR3 protein: CASKLGTSGNEQFF. In DNA, the CDR3 is TGTGCCAGCAAACTCGGGACTAGCGGCAATGAGCAGTTCTTC. This sequence joins TRBV6-5 and TRBJ2-1, with 11 bases aligning to TRBD2. Germline V gene lookup returns CDR1 MNHEY and CDR2 SVGAGI. V trimming: 7 bases; J trimming: 6 bases; junction bases outside the gene matches: 5. The CDR3 loop spans 14 amino acids.

To note about this clonotype: A read error may account for a junction end that differs from germline. The chain couples TRBV3-1 to TRBJ2-5, with 11 bases aligning to TRBD2. The V gene's germline CDR1 is LGHDT and CDR2 YNNKEL (reference sequence). The CDR3 is 14 residues long. CDR3 in amino acids: CASTQTSGIESQYF. CDR3 nucleotides: TGTGCCAGTACACAGACTAGCGGGATAGAGAGCCAGTACTTC.